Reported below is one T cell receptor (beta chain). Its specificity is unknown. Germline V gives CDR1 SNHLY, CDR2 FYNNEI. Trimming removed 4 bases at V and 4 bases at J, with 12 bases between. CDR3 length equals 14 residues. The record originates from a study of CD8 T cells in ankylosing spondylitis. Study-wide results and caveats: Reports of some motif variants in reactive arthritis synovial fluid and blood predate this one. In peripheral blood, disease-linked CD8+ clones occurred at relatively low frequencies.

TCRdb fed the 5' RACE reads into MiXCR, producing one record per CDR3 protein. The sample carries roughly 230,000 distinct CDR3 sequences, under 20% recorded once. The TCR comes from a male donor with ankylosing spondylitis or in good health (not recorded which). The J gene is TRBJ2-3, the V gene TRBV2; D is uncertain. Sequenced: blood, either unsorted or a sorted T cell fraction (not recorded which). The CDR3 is CASSVIGGADTQYF. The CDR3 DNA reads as TGTGCCAGCAGTGTGATCGGCGGCGCAGATACGCAGTATTTT.